This entry lists 30 T cell receptor beta chains sequenced from one sample in a study of cytomegalovirus exposure and HLA in healthy donors. Primers for the PCR totalled 60 Vbeta and 13 Jbeta. Sequenced by immunoSEQ multiplex PCR; TCRdb stores in-frame clones only, minus some. The table includes about 190,000 clones, 85% detected once. The sample taken for sequencing was PBMCs. The receptors originated from a boy younger than 10 in good health and CMV-seronegative.

In its sample, this clone was seen once. The V call is TRBV11-2, the J call TRBJ2-7; D might be TRBD1 (5 bases). Germline assignment: CDR1 SGHAT and CDR2 FQNNGV. The length of the CDR3 is 13 residues. Between the trimmed V and J ends, which lost 4 bases and 2 bases, there was a span of 9 bases. For the CDR3, the DNA is TGTGCCAGCAGCTCCCAGGGAACCTACGAGCAGTACTTC. Translating gives CASSSQGTYEQYF.

The genes are TRBV6-1 and TRBJ1-1, with 7 bases that match TRBD1. The germline V gene encodes CDR1 MNHNS and CDR2 SASEGT. This CDR3 spans 11 amino acids. The J segment lost 9 bases and the V segment lost 5 bases, leaving 3 bases of the junction unmatched. In nucleotides, the CDR3 is TGTGCCAGCAGTCGACAGGGTCAAGCTTTCTTT. Translation gives CASSRQGQAFF.

The chain carries TRBV18 and TRBJ1-1; 12 nucleotides align to TRBD1. Trimming removed 6 bases from V and 3 bases from J; junction bases left unmatched: 11. This CDR3 is 17 amino acids long. Germline V gives CDR1 KGHSH, CDR2 LQKENI. DNA for the CDR3: TGTGCCAGCTCCCCGCCGGGACAGGGGGCGCTGGACACTGAAGCTTTCTTT. This translates into CASSPPGQGALDTEAFF.

The chain is built from TRBV6-1 and TRBJ2-7; 8 nucleotides align to TRBD1. CDR1 and CDR2 (germline): MNHNS, SASEGT. The CDR3 has 12 amino acids. V dropped 6 bases and J dropped 3; count of bases not matched to a gene: 1. The CDR3 nucleotides read TGTGCCAGCAGCGGACAGGGCTACGAGCAGTACGTC. It codes for CASSGQGYEQYV.

This chain links TRBV5-1 with TRBJ1-1; 9 bases agree with TRBD1. Germline values: CDR1 SGHRS, CDR2 YFSETQ. The CDR3 sequence is 15 residues long. The J segment lost 1 base and the V segment lost 2 bases, leaving 3 bases of the junction unmatched. The CDR3 sequence is CASSLGTGSNTEAFF. The CDR3 region has the DNA TGCGCCAGCAGCTTAGGGACAGGGTCGAACACTGAAGCTTTCTTT. Based on the CDR3 plus reference TRBV5-1 and TRBJ1-1, the full variable domain is KAGVTQTPRYLIKTRGQQVTLSCSPISGHRSVSWYQQTPGQGLQFLFEYFSETQRNKGNFPGRFSGRQFSNSRSEMNVSTLELGDSALYLCASSLGTGSNTEAFFGQGTRLTVV.

The chain employs TRBV6-1 and TRBJ2-7; TRBD2 aligns across 9 bases. This CDR3 contains 13 residues. The germline gives CDR1 MNHNS, CDR2 SASEGT. The ends lost 8 bases at V and 5 bases at J; junction bases unmatched: 7. The CDR3 nucleotides read TGTGCCAGCGAGGAGCGGGAGGAGAACGAGCAGTACTTC. It translates to CASEEREENEQYF.

The chain recombines TRBV30 with TRBJ1-1, with D perhaps TRBD1 (5 bases). The CDR3 is 14 residues long. Deletions cut 3 bases from V and 4 bases from J, with 15 bases between. Looked up from germline, CDR1 is GTSNPN and CDR2 is SVGIG (reference sequence). CDR3 sequence reads: CAWSGQGRSTEAFF. DNA for the CDR3: TGTGCCTGGAGCGGCCAGGGTAGGAGCACTGAAGCTTTCTTT.

The rearrangement uses TRBV5-1 and TRBJ2-1, with a possible D match to TRBD2 (6 bases). CDR1 SGHRS and CDR2 YFSETQ come from the germline V gene. The germline V and J ends were trimmed by 3 bases and 4 bases, with 11 bases remaining between them. This CDR3 is 14 amino acids long. The CDR3: CASSSLGGYNEQFF. CDR3 coding DNA: TGCGCCAGCAGCTCCCTTGGGGGGTACAATGAGCAGTTCTTC. The full variable domain, its missing parts supplied by reference TRBV5-1 and TRBJ2-1, is KAGVTQTPRYLIKTRGQQVTLSCSPISGHRSVSWYQQTPGQGLQFLFEYFSETQRNKGNFPGRFSGRQFSNSRSEMNVSTLELGDSALYLCASSSLGGYNEQFFGPGTRLTVL.

The chain carries TRBV15 and TRBJ1-6, with 7 bases identical to TRBD1. Germline trimming cut 0 bases from V and 4 bases from J; bases unmatched to any gene: 6. The germline gives CDR1 LNHNV, CDR2 YYDKDF (reference sequence). The CDR3 runs 17 residues. In nucleotides, the CDR3 is TGTGCCACCAGCAGAGATCCCCTGGGACAGTATAATTCACCCCTCCACTTT. Protein product: CATSRDPLGQYNSPLHF.

The chain links TRBV11-2 to TRBJ1-2; the D is unclear. There are 12 residues in the CDR3. Germline V gene lookup returns CDR1 SGHAT and CDR2 FQNNGV. V lost 5 bases and J 6 bases, leaving 10 bases between the germline ends. The CDR3 loop reads CASSHPGNGYTF. The CDR3 DNA is TGTGCCAGCAGCCACCCGGGGAATGGCTACACCTTC. Using reference TRBV11-2 and TRBJ1-2 for the parts outside the CDR3, the full variable domain is EAGVAQSPRYKIIEKRQSVAFWCNPISGHATLYWYQQILGQGPKLLIQFQNNGVVDDSQLPKDRFSAERLKGVDSTLKIQPAKLEDSAVYLCASSHPGNGYTFGSGTRLTVV.

The rearrangement uses TRBV5-8 and TRBJ2-2; 13 positions match TRBD2. The germline CDR1 and CDR2 sequences are SGHTS and YDEGEE. With 4 bases clipped from V and 7 bases from J, the junction kept 7 bases outside the gene matches. The length of the CDR3 is 16 residues. The CDR3: CASSLGLAGADGELFF. CDR3 DNA: TGTGCCAGCAGCCTAGGACTAGCGGGAGCGGACGGGGAGCTGTTTTTT.

This chain links TRBV25-1 with TRBJ1-6; the match to TRBD1 covers 9 bases. V was clipped by 4 bases and J by 11 bases; unmatched bases: 9. The CDR3 length is 15 residues. Looked up from germline, CDR1 is MGHDK and CDR2 is SYGVNS. The CDR3 DNA sequence: TGTGCCAGCAGTGCCCTCACAGGGGGCTCTACACCCCTCCACTTT. Translation: CASSALTGGSTPLHF.

The chain is built from TRBV7-8 and TRBJ2-7; TRBD2 agrees at 8 bases. Germline lookup yields CDR1 SGHVS and CDR2 FQNEAQ. The J segment lost 0 bases and the V segment lost 5 bases, leaving 9 bases of the junction unmatched. The CDR3 runs 16 residues. The CDR3 here is CASSLRTSPFSYEQYF. The CDR3 DNA follows: TGTGCCAGCAGCCTCCGGACTAGCCCCTTCTCCTACGAGCAGTACTTC.

The chain combines TRBV6-4 with TRBJ2-6; a possible D gene is TRBD1 (6 bases). Germline CDR1 MRHNA, CDR2 SNTAGT. The V end was cut by 0 bases, the J end by 0 bases, with 12 bases between. This CDR3 spans 18 amino acids. The CDR3 sequence: CASSDSGRDISGANVLTF. In DNA form, the CDR3 reads TGTGCCAGCAGTGACTCGGGCAGGGACATCTCTGGGGCCAACGTCCTGACTTTC.

DNA for the CDR3: TGCGCCAGCAGCCCCGAGAGCAGGGGATATGGCTACACCTTC. This translates into CASSPESRGYGYTF. This chain uses TRBV10-2 with TRBJ1-2; D perhaps matches TRBD1 (6 bases). The CDR3 runs to 14 residues. The germline CDR1 and CDR2 sequences are WSHSY and SAAADI. V was trimmed by 6 bases and J by 5 bases, leaving 16 bases between them.

The V call is TRBV11-2, the J call TRBJ2-7; tentative D call: TRBD2 (7 bases). This CDR3 has 17 residues. Germline V gene lookup returns CDR1 SGHAT and CDR2 FQNNGV. V was pared by 0 bases and J by 2 bases, with 17 bases between. This CDR3 is CASSLELRGGFAYEQYF. CDR3 coding DNA: TGTGCCAGCAGCTTAGAGTTGAGGGGGGGTTTCGCCTACGAGCAGTACTTC.

The chain is built from TRBV9 and TRBJ1-2; no definite D call. The CDR3 is made up of 15 amino acids. Germline V gene sequence: CDR1 SGDLS, CDR2 YYNGEE. Trimming took off 1 base at V and 8 bases at J, with 18 bases between the two ends. The CDR3 is CASSVRREHHRGYTF. In DNA form, the CDR3 reads TGTGCCAGCAGCGTAAGGAGGGAGCACCATAGGGGCTACACCTTC.

This clone appeared a few times. This rearrangement joins TRBV28 to TRBJ1-3; no firm D call. CDR1 is MDHEN, CDR2 SYDVKM, per germline. V dropped 3 bases and J dropped 4 bases, with 22 bases sitting between them. The CDR3 totals 18 residues. The CDR3 nucleotides are TGTGCCAGCAGTTTTTCGTCCAAAGGTGGAGTAAGCGGAAACACCATATATTTT. As protein: CASSFSSKGGVSGNTIYF.

This clone was detected once. V gene TRBV5-1 combines with J gene TRBJ2-5, with 8 bases identical to TRBD2. V trimming: 4 bases; J trimming: 1 base; junction bases outside the gene matches: 3. The germline CDR1 and CDR2 sequences are SGHRS and YFSETQ. This CDR3 spans 14 amino acids. In nucleotides, the CDR3 is TGCGCCAGCAGCCGAACTAGCGGCCAAGAGACCCAGTACTTC. It specifies CASSRTSGQETQYF.

The chain recombines TRBV6-4 with TRBJ2-1; 10 bases match TRBD2. The germline gives CDR1 MRHNA, CDR2 SNTAGT. The CDR3 has 14 amino acids. The V and J ends lost 4 bases and 9 bases, in that order; junction bases with no gene match: 6. The DNA of the CDR3 is TGTGCCAGCAGTGTCCCGGGACTAGCGTTTGAGCAGTTCTTC. Translating gives CASSVPGLAFEQFF.

The chain carries TRBV15 and TRBJ1-1; TRBD1 might be the D (6 bases). Germline values: CDR1 LNHNV, CDR2 YYDKDF (reference sequence). This CDR3 is built from 13 residues. The V and J ends lost 5 bases and 1 base respectively, with 8 bases between them. Here the CDR3 reads CATSLDRNTEAFF. CDR3 in DNA: TGTGCCACCAGCTTGGACAGGAACACTGAAGCTTTCTTT. Drawing the rest from reference TRBV15 and TRBJ1-1, the complete variable domain is DAMVIQNPRYQVTQFGKPVTLSCSQTLNHNVMYWYQQKSSQAPKLLFHYYDKDFNNEADTPDNFQSRRPNTSFCFLDIRSPGLGDTAMYLCATSLDRNTEAFFGQGTRLTVV.

The genes are TRBV30 and TRBJ1-6, with unresolved D. The CDR3 consists of 13 residues. Germline loops: CDR1 GTSNPN, CDR2 SVGIG (reference sequence). The V gene lost 2 bases and the J gene lost 10 bases, with 12 bases spanning the gap. CDR3 in DNA: TGTGCCTGGAGTCGGGGAAGCGTCTCACCCCTCCACTTT. This codes for CAWSRGSVSPLHF.

The chain combines TRBV28 with TRBJ1-4; D unclear. The CDR3 is 12 amino acids. V gave up 3 bases and J gave up 8 bases, with 7 bases separating them. Germline CDR1 MDHEN, CDR2 SYDVKM. The DNA of the CDR3 is TGTGCCAGCAGTTTGACTTCGGAAAAACTGTTTTTT. Translation: CASSLTSEKLFF.

V is TRBV7-6 and J is TRBJ2-1, with D maybe TRBD2 (5 bases). Trimming removed 1 base from V and 2 bases from J, with 9 bases in between. The CDR3 is 15 amino acids. The germline V gene has CDR1 SGHVS and CDR2 FNYEAQ. This CDR3 reads CASSLGPGTYNEQFF. The CDR3 region has the DNA TGTGCCAGCAGCTTAGGTCCGGGGACCTACAATGAGCAGTTCTTC.

The chain is built from TRBV7-2 and TRBJ1-1, with 8 bases aligning to TRBD1. This CDR3 contains 19 residues. With V trimmed by 8 bases and J by 4 bases, 24 bases remained unmatched. Germline-derived CDR1 and CDR2 are SGHTA and FQGNSA. The CDR3 DNA is TGTGCCAGCGCCCCGGGACAGGTTTTCTCACGATCTTTTCGCACTGAAGCTTTCTTT. Its protein product is CASAPGQVFSRSFRTEAFF.

The chain recombines TRBV7-8 with TRBJ2-6; 8 positions match TRBD1. The J segment lost 3 bases and the V segment lost 5 bases, leaving 12 bases of the junction unmatched. This CDR3 has 18 amino acids. Germline CDR1 reads SGHVS; CDR2 reads FQNEAQ. For the CDR3, the DNA is TGTGCCAGCAGCCTGGTTCCAGGGGGCGCGGATGGGGCCAACGTCCTGACTTTC. Its protein is CASSLVPGGADGANVLTF.

V gene TRBV5-1 combines with J gene TRBJ2-7; 10 bases are a match to TRBD2. This CDR3 has 17 amino acids. V shed 1 base, J shed 4 bases, and the junction held 11 bases outside the gene matches. In germline, CDR1 is SGHRS, CDR2 YFSETQ. The CDR3 nucleotides are TGCGCCAGCAGCTTGCGCTTTGAACTAGCGGGACAATACGAGCAGTACTTC. Translating gives CASSLRFELAGQYEQYF.

This clone was counted at least ten times. The chain carries TRBV11-3 and TRBJ2-7, with a tentative D call TRBD2 (7 bases). V was trimmed by 0 bases and J by 5 bases, leaving 14 bases between them. Germline V gene sequence: CDR1 SGHNT, CDR2 YENEEA. The CDR3 is 15 residues long. The CDR3 reads CASSLERQGRDEQYV. The CDR3 DNA is TGTGCCAGCAGCTTAGAAAGGCAGGGGAGGGACGAGCAGTACGTC.

The J gene is TRBJ1-5, the V gene TRBV2; the match to TRBD1 covers 8 bases. After removal of 5 bases from V and 0 bases from J, the junction contained 3 bases not matched to a gene. This CDR3 has 15 amino acids. CDR1 SNHLY and CDR2 FYNNEI come from the germline V gene. CDR3 region: CASSRDRNSNQPQHF. The CDR3 coding sequence is TGTGCCAGCAGTAGGGACAGGAATAGCAATCAGCCCCAGCATTTT.

This chain links TRBV5-1 with TRBJ1-5, with TRBD1 as a possible D gene (6 bases). The CDR3 sequence is 15 residues long. Between the trimmed V and J ends, which lost 0 bases and 3 bases, there was a span of 10 bases. CDR1 is SGHRS and CDR2 is YFSETQ in the germline V gene. The CDR3, as DNA: TGCGCCAGCAGCTTGGGGGACATTGACAATCAGCCCCAGCATTTT. The encoded protein is CASSLGDIDNQPQHF.